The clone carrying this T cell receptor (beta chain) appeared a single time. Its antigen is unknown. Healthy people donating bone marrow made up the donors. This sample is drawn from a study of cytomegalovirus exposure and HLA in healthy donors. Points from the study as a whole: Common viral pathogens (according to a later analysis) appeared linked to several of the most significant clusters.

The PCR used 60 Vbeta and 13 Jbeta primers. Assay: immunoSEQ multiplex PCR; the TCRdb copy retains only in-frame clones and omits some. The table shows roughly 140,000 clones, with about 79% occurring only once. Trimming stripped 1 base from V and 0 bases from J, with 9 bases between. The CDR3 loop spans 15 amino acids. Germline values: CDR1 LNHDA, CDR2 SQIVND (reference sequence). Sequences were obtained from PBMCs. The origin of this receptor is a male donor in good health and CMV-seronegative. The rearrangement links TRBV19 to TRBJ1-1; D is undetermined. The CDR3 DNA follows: TGTGCCAGTAGTATAGGCAGACTTATGAACACTGAAGCTTTCTTT. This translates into CASSIGRLMNTEAFF.